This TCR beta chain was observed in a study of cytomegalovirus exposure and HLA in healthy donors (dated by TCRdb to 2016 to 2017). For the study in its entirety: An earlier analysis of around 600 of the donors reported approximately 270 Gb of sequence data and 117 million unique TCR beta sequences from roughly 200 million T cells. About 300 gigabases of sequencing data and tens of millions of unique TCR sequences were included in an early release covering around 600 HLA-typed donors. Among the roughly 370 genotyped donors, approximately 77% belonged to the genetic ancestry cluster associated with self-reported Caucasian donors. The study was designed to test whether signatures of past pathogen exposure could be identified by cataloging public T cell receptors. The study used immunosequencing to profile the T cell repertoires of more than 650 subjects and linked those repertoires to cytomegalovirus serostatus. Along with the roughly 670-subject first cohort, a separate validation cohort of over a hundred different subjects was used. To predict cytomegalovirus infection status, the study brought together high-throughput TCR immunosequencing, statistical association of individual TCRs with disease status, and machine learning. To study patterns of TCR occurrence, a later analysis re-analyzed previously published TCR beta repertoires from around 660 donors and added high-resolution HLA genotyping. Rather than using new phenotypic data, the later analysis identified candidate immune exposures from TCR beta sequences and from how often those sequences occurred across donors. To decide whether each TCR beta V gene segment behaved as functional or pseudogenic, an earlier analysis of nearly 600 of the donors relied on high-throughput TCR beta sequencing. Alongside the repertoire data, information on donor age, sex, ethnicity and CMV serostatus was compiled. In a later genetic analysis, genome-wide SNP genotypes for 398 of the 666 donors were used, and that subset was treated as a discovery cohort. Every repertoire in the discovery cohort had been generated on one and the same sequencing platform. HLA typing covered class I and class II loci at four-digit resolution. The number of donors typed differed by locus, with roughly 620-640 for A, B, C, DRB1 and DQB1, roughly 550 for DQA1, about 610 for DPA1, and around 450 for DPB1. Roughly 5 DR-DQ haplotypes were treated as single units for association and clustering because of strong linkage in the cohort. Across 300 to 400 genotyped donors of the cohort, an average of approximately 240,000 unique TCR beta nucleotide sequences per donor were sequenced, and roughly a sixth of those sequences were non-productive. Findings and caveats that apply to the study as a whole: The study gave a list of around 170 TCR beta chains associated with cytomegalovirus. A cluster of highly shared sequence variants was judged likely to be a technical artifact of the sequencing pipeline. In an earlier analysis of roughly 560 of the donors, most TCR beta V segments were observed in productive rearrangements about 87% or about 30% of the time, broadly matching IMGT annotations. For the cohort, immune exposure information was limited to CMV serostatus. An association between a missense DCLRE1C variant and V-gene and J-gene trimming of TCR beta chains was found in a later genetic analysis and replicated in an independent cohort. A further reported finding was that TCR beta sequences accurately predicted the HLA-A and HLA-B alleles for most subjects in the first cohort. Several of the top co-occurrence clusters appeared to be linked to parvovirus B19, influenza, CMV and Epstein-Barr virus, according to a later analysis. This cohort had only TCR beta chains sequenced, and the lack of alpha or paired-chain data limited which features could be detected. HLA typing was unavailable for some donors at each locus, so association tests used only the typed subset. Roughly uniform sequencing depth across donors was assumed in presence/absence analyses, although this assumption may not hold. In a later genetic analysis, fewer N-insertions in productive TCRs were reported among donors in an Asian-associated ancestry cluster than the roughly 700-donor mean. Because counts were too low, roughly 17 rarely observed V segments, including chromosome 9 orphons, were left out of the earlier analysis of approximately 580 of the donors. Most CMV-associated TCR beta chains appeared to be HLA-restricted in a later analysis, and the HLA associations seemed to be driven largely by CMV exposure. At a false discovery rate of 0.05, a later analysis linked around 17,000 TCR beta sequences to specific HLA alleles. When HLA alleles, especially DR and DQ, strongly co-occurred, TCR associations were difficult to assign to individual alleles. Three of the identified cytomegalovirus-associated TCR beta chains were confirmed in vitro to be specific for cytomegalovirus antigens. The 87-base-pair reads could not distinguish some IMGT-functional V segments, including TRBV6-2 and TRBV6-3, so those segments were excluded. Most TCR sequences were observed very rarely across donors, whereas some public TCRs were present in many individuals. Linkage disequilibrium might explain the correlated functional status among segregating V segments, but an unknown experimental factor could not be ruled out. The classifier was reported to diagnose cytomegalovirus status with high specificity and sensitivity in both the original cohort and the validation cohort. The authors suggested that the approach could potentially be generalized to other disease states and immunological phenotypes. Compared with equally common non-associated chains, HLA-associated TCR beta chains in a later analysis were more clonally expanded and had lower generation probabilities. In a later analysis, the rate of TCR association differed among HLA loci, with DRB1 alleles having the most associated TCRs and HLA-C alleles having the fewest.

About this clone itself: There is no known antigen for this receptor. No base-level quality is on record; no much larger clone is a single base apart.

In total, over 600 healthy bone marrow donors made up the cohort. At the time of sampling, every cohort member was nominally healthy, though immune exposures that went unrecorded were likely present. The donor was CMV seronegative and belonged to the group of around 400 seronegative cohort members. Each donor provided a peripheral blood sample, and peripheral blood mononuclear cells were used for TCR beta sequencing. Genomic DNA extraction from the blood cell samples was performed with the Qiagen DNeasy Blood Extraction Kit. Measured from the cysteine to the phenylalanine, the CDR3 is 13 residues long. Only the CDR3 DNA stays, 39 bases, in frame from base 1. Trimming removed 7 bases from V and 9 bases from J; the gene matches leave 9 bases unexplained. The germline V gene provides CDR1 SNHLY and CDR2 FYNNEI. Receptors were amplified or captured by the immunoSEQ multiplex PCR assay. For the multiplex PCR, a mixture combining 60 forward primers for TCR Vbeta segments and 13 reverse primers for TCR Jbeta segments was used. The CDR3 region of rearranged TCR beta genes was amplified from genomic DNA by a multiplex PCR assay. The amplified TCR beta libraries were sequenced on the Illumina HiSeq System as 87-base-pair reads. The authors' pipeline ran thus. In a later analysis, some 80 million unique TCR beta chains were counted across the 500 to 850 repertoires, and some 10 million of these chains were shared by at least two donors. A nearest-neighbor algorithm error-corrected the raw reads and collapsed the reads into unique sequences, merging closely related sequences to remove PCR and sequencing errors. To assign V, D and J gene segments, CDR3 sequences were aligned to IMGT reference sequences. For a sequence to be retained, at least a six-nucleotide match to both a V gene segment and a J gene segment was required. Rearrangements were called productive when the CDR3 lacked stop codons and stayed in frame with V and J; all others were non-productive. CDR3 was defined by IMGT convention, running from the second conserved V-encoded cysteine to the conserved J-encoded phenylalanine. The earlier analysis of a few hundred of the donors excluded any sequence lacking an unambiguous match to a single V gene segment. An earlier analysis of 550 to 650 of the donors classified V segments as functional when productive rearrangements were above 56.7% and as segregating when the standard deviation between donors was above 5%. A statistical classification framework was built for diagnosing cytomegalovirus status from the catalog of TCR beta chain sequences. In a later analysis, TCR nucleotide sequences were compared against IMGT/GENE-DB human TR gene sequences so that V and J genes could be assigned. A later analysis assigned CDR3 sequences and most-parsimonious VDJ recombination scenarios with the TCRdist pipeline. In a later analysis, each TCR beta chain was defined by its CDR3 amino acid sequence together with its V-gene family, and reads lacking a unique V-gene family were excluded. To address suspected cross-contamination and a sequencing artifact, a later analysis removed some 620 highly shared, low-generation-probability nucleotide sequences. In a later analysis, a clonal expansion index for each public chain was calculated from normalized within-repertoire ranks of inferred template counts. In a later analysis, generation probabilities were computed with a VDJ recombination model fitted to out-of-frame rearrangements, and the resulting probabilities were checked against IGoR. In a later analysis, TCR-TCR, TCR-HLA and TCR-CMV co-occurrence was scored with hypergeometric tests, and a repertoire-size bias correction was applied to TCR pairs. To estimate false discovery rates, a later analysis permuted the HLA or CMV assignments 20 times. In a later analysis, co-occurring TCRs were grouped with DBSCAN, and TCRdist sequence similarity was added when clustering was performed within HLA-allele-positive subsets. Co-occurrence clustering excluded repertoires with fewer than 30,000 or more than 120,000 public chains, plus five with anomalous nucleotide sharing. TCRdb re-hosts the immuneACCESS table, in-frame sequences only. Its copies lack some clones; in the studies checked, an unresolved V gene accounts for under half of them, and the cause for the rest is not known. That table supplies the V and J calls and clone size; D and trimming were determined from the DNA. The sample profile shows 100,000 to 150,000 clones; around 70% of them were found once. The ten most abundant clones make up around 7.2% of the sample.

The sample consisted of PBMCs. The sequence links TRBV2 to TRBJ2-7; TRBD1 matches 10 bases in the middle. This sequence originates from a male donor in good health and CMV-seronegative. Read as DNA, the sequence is TGTGCCAGCATTGACAGGGGGCGAAGTGGGCAGTACTTC. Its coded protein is CASIDRGRSGQYF.